This is a list of T cell receptor beta chains from one sample in a study of tumor and adjacent non-tumor tissue in lung cancer. TCRdb re-called the multiplex PCR reads with MiXCR, one entry per CDR3 protein. The data contain over 130,000 distinct CDR3 sequences, around 61% of them singletons. Sequencing was performed on lung tumor tissue. Every receptor here comes from a man aged 55 to 70 with small cell lung cancer. Each CDR3 is given with its conserved first and last residue. Each record gives: CDR3 DNA, CDR3 protein, V gene, J gene, D gene, clone size. The D gene is left open where the match is weak. Clone size is given for some rows only: seen once, a few or many times, or a class if the clone is expanded.

TGCAGCGCTTCCAGCTGGACGCGAGAAAAACTGTTTTTT	CSASSWTREKLFF	TRBV29-1	TRBJ1-4	NA	NA
TGCAGTGCTAGTACAAGGTTAGGCTACACCTTC	CSASTRLGYTF	TRBV20-1	TRBJ1-2	NA	NA
TGCGGTGCTGGAGACGCTAAGGAGACTGAGCAGTTCTTC	CGAGDAKETEQFF	TRBV20-1	TRBJ2-1	NA	NA
TGTGCCAACAGCTTAGAGACAGGGTTCAACAATGAGAAGTTCTTC	CANSLETGFNNEKFF	TRBV11-2	TRBJ2-1	TRBD1	NA
TGTGTCAGCAGCCAAGTACGGGGTCAAGAGACCCAGTACTTC	CVSSQVRGQETQYF	TRBV4-2	TRBJ2-5	NA	NA
TGTACCAGCAAGCGATCCAGGAGTAACGGCGAGCAGTACTTC	CTSKRSRSNGEQYF	TRBV11-2	TRBJ2-7	NA	NA
TGTGCCAGCAAGAGGCGGGGACAGGGGAGTTCCTATGAGCAGTACTTC	CASKRRGQGSSYEQYF	TRBV6-1	TRBJ2-7	TRBD1	NA
TGTGTCAGCGGCCGGACATTCATGAACACTGAAGCTTTCTTT	CVSGRTFMNTEAFF	TRBV6-1	TRBJ1-1	NA	few
TGTGCCAGCAGAGGGGGGAGTAATACGCAGTATTTT	CASRGGSNTQYF	TRBV4-2	TRBJ2-3	NA	many
TGCGCCAGCAACTTAGAAGGTGGCATTGCTGCTTTCTTT	CASNLEGGIAAFF	TRBV11-3	TRBJ1-1	NA	NA
TGTGCCAGCAGTGAATCGGCTAGCGGGGACTCCTACGAGCAGTACTTC	CASSESASGDSYEQYF	TRBV6-1	TRBJ2-7	TRBD2	few
TGTGCCAGCAGCATAAGGGGGGGGACTTACAATGAACAGTTCTTC	CASSIRGGTYNEQFF	TRBV12-3/TRBV12-4	TRBJ2-1	NA	NA
TGTGCCAGCAGCTTTGGCGGGAGTACTGCCTACGAGCAGTACTTC	CASSFGGSTAYEQYF	TRBV5-4	TRBJ2-7	TRBD2	few
TGTGCCAGCAGTAAGGGAATGGCAGATACGCAGTATTTT	CASSKGMADTQYF	TRBV7-2	TRBJ2-3	NA	NA
TGTGCCAGCAGCCGCGGACTAGCAGAGACCCAGTACTTC	CASSRGLAETQYF	TRBV11-3	TRBJ2-5	TRBD2	many
TGCAGTGCCAGCAGGGATACCGGGGAGCTGTTTTTT	CSASRDTGELFF	TRBV20-1	TRBJ2-2	NA	NA
TGTGCCAGCAGTCGGATAGCGGATCACGCTGAAAACACCATATATTTT	CASSRIADHAENTIYF	TRBV6-1	TRBJ1-3	NA	NA
TGTACCAGCAGTTTAGAGACACTAAGCACAGATACGCAGTATTTT	CTSSLETLSTDTQYF	TRBV12-3/TRBV12-4	TRBJ2-3	NA	NA
TGTGCCAGCAGTGACGTCCCGGGACGGGGTAGCAGCTCTGGGGCCAACGTCCTGTCTTTC	CASSDVPGRGSSSGANVLSF	TRBV6-1	TRBJ2-6	NA	NA
TGCAGTGCTAGTCACCTGGGCACAAACAATCAGCCCCAGCATTTT	CSASHLGTNNQPQHF	TRBV20-1	TRBJ1-5	NA	NA
TGCGCCAGCAGTGAGACGCGGTCTAGCGATACGCAGTATTTT	CASSETRSSDTQYF	TRBV10-1	TRBJ2-3	NA	NA
TGTGCCAGCAGCCAAGAGCGGTATAGTACAGGGTTGAGGGCCGGGGAGGTGTTTTTT	CASSQERYSTGLRAGEVFF	TRBV4-2	TRBJ2-2	NA	NA
TGCAGCGGCCATCGACTAGCGGGAGACTACAATGAGCAGTTCTTT	CSGHRLAGDYNEQFF	TRBV29-1	TRBJ2-1	TRBD2	once
TGTGCCAGCAGCCCGACCGGAACGCCGGGACAGGGTTCTCTCTTC	CASSPTGTPGQGSLF	TRBV7-9	TRBJ1-1	TRBD1	NA
TGTATCAGCAGCTTTGCCGGGACTAGCGGGAGGGAGGAGTTCTTC	CISSFAGTSGREEFF	TRBV5-5	TRBJ2-1	TRBD2	NA
TGTGCCAGCAGCTTGGGGTCAGATACGCAGTATTTT	CASSLGSDTQYF	TRBV11-3	TRBJ2-3	NA	many
TGTGCCAGGGCCAGGAGACAGGGTCAGGCGGGAAACACCATATATTTT	CARARRQGQAGNTIYF	TRBV6-1	TRBJ1-3	TRBD1	NA
TGTGCCAGCAGCCAACCAACCGGTGGGGGAGGGCCGGTTTATGAGCAGTTCTTC	CASSQPTGGGGPVYEQFF	TRBV4-2	TRBJ2-1	TRBD2	NA
TGTGCCAGCAGTCCTCTGCTAGCGGGGGGGACCCGTCGGTCCGGGGGGCTGTTTTTT	CASSPLLAGGTRRSGGLFF	TRBV12-3/TRBV12-4	TRBJ2-2	TRBD2	NA
TGTGCCAGCAGTTTGACAGGGCACACTGAAGCTTTCTTT	CASSLTGHTEAFF	TRBV12-3/TRBV12-4	TRBJ1-1	TRBD1	many
TGTGCCAGCAGCTTTGCCGGGACTAGTGGGAGGGAGATGTTCTTC	CASSFAGTSGREMFF	TRBV5-5	TRBJ2-1	TRBD2	NA
TGCAGTGCTAGCAAAGTACTCACAGATACGCAGTATTTT	CSASKVLTDTQYF	TRBV20-1	TRBJ2-3	NA	NA
TGTGTCAGCACCAATGGACTAGTAACGAACACCAGGGAGCTGTTTTTT	CVSTNGLVTNTRELFF	TRBV12-3/TRBV12-4	TRBJ2-2	TRBD2	once
TGCAGCGGAACAGGGTCCCGAGGGGATGAGCAGTTCTTC	CSGTGSRGDEQFF	TRBV29-1	TRBJ2-1	NA	many
TGCAGCGTTGATCAACCGGGAGGAATCACAGATACGCAGTATTTT	CSVDQPGGITDTQYF	TRBV29-1	TRBJ2-3	TRBD2	NA
TGTGCCACCAGCAGAGACCCTCCCCTAGATACGGAGTATTTT	CATSRDPPLDTEYF	TRBV15	TRBJ2-3	NA	NA
TGCAGTGCCATGATCGACACTGAAGCTTTCTTT	CSAMIDTEAFF	TRBV20-1	TRBJ1-1	NA	few
TGTGCCTCGCCGGGACTAGCGGGAGGGGTCACCGGGGAGCCGTTTTTT	CASPGLAGGVTGEPFF	TRBV30	TRBJ2-2	TRBD2	NA
TGTGCCAGCAGTGGTTTTCGCGGCAATGAGCAGTTTTTC	CASSGFRGNEQFF	TRBV6-6	TRBJ2-1	NA	NA
TGTGGGAGCAAAAAGGGACAGGGGACACGGTGGAACACTGAAGCTTTCTTT	CGSKKGQGTRWNTEAFF	TRBV6-5	TRBJ1-1	TRBD1	NA
TGCAGTGCTGACTCGGCCAGGGGGGACGATCAGTACTTC	CSADSARGDDQYF	TRBV20-1	TRBJ2-7	NA	NA
TGCGCCAGCAGCCACCCCATCGCGGGGGGGGTCGACGGGGAGCTGTTTTTT	CASSHPIAGGVDGELFF	TRBV4-1	TRBJ2-2	TRBD2	NA
TGTGCCTGGAGAGAGAAAGCCGGAGACTATGAAAAACTGTTTTTT	CAWREKAGDYEKLFF	TRBV30	TRBJ1-4	NA	NA
TGTGCCAGCAGCTCCGGGAGGGCCATGGTTACGCAGTATTTT	CASSSGRAMVTQYF	TRBV5-6	TRBJ2-3	TRBD2	NA
TGTGCCAGCCGCGGGACAGGGAACACCGGGGAGCTGTTTTTT	CASRGTGNTGELFF	TRBV11-2	TRBJ2-2	TRBD1	many
TGTGCCAGCAGTCCGGGACAGAGGACCTACGAGCAGTACTTC	CASSPGQRTYEQYF	TRBV7-9	TRBJ2-7	TRBD1	NA
TGTGCCAGCAGCCGTCTACTAGCGGGGATCACAGATACGCAGTATTTT	CASSRLLAGITDTQYF	TRBV6-6	TRBJ2-3	TRBD2	many
TGTGCCAGCAGTGATTTGCAGTGGGGGGCCGGGGAGCTGTTTTTT	CASSDLQWGAGELFF	TRBV6-1	TRBJ2-2	NA	NA
TGCAGTGCTAGAGATCTTTGGGATACGCAGTATTTT	CSARDLWDTQYF	TRBV20-1	TRBJ2-3	NA	few
TGCGCCAGCAGGACTAGGGGTATTGACAATGGGCAGTCCTTC	CASRTRGIDNGQSF	TRBV10-2	TRBJ2-1	NA	NA